This TCR beta chain stems from a study of CD8+ T cells in alopecia areata. Findings and caveats of the study: Scalp samples also contribute reads from the resident alphabeta T cells found in normal skin. With patients, TCR sharing proved less clear than in mice, a difference possibly related to HLA.

The CDR3 extends over 15 amino acids. From germline, CDR1 is SNHLY and CDR2 FYNNEI. The V segment lost 4 bases and the J segment 3 bases; nucleotides outside the gene matches: 5. Regarding this clone: Its antigen remains unidentified.

PBMCs provided sorted CD4+ and CD8+ T cells. RNA, once extracted, was reverse transcribed into cDNA for use as the sequencing template. Sequencing used immunoSEQ multiplex PCR; TCRdb keeps in-frame clones, though not all of them. The sample lists about 120,000 clones, about 60% seen once, with approximately 2.8% in the top ten. The specimen was CD4+ T cells sorted from blood. The V call is TRBV2, the J call TRBJ1-2; 10 bases map to TRBD1. The receptor was derived from a human donor in good health. CDR3 amino acids: CASSVRDRGYYGYTF. In nucleotides, the CDR3 is TGTGCCAGCAGTGTCCGGGACAGGGGATACTATGGCTACACCTTC.